The 14 T cell receptor beta chains below all came from one sample that was sequenced in a study of T-cell reconstitution after alpha-beta-depleted transplantation in children. Unique molecular identifiers were used to barcode this TCRbeta library. TCRdb passed the PCR reads through MiXCR, listing each CDR3 protein once. The table includes around 250,000 distinct CDR3 sequences, more than 20% detected once. The sample here was PBMCs, taken before TCRalphabeta/CD19-depleted stem cell transplant. The receptor set was obtained from a girl aged 2 to 10 with Fanconi anemia, due to receive a stem cell transplant.

Comments on this clonotype: The missing conserved phenylalanine or tryptophan at the end of this CDR3 makes a read error likely. This sequence joins TRBV6-5 and TRBJ1-3, with D uncertain. Trimming removed 2 bases at V and 0 bases at J, with 14 bases between. The CDR3 consists of 17 residues. Germline loops: CDR1 MNHEY, CDR2 SVGAGI. CDR3 in DNA: TGTGCCAGCAGTTACACAATGTGGGCTAGCTCTGGAAACACCATATATTTA. It yields the protein CASSYTMWASSGNTIYL.

This clonotype was recorded many times. The chain has TRBV10-3 and TRBJ1-5; TRBD1 aligns across 7 bases. The germline V gene has CDR1 ENHRY and CDR2 SYGVKD. The trim removed 6 bases at V and 2 bases at J, leaving 4 bases unmatched. This CDR3 comprises 14 residues. The CDR3 here is CAISLGQGNQPQHF. As DNA, the CDR3 is TGTGCCATCAGCCTCGGACAGGGCAATCAGCCCCAGCATTTT.

V is TRBV6-5 and J is TRBJ2-5; TRBD1 agrees at 12 bases. Germline trimming cut 0 bases from V and 5 bases from J; bases unmatched to any gene: 4. This CDR3 contains 16 residues. Germline values: CDR1 MNHEY, CDR2 SVGAGI. The CDR3 nucleotides read TGTGCCAGCAGTTACTCGGGACAGGGGGCGAAGGAGACCCAGTACTTC. Translating gives CASSYSGQGAKETQYF.

This clonotype was counted only a few times. The rearrangement links TRBV7-2 to TRBJ2-7; TRBD1 matches 9 bases. The CDR3 sequence is 15 residues long. Germline CDR1 is SGHTA and CDR2 is FQGNSA. The V gene end was trimmed by 5 bases and the J gene end by 3 bases; junction bases not matched to a gene: 8. The CDR3 is CASSTTGTGNYEQYF. CDR3 sequence (DNA): TGTGCCAGCAGCACGACCGGGACAGGGAACTACGAGCAGTACTTC.

The chain carries TRBV5-6 and TRBJ2-1, with 11 bases aligning to TRBD2. Germline trimming cut 1 base from V and 8 bases from J; bases unmatched to any gene: 8. The CDR3 extends over 16 amino acids. Per germline, CDR1 SGHDT and CDR2 YYEEEE. In DNA, the CDR3 is TGTGCCAGCAGCTTGCGGCTAGCGGGGGGCCCTCATGAGCAGTTCTTC. Translating it yields CASSLRLAGGPHEQFF.

This clonotype was seen repeatedly, ten times or more. V gene TRBV29-1 combines with J gene TRBJ2-5; 8 positions match TRBD1. The V gene's germline CDR1 is SQVTM and CDR2 ANQGSEA. The CDR3 runs to 14 residues. Unmatched junction bases numbered 8, after V lost 3 bases and J lost 5 bases. The CDR3, as DNA: TGCAGCGTTGACTTGGGCAGGGGGCGGGAGACCCAGTACTTC. Its translation: CSVDLGRGRETQYF.

This chain uses TRBV6-5 with TRBJ2-7; D is perhaps TRBD1 (6 bases). This CDR3 region has 15 residues. Trimming pared 0 bases from V and 5 bases from J, leaving 14 bases between. Germline V gene data show CDR1 as MNHEY and CDR2 as SVGAGI. CDR3 in DNA: TGTGCCAGCAGTTACTCGGGCAGGGGAGCGGACGAGCAGTACTTC. It yields the protein CASSYSGRGADEQYF.

This clonotype has only a few counts. The chain combines TRBV18 with TRBJ1-2, with TRBD1 matching 10 bases. The V gene's germline CDR1 is KGHSH and CDR2 LQKENI. The CDR3 is 16 amino acids. The junction had 9 bases not matched to a gene; V was cut back by 4 bases and J by 4 bases. CDR3 nucleotides: TGTGCCAGCTCACGGGCCGCTGGACAGGGGGGCTATGGCTACACCTTC. This codes for CASSRAAGQGGYGYTF.

The chain links TRBV25-1 to TRBJ2-2; no clear D gene. The V end lost 7 bases, the J end lost 3 bases, and 12 bases lay between the germline ends. Looked up from germline, CDR1 is MGHDK and CDR2 is SYGVNS. The CDR3 runs to 14 residues. DNA for the CDR3: TGTGCCAGCAAGGGCCACACAGACACCGGGGAGCTGTTTTTT. Translation gives CASKGHTDTGELFF.

The V call is TRBV7-2, the J call TRBJ2-1; D possibly corresponds to TRBD2 (7 bases). V was trimmed by 6 bases and J by 5 bases, leaving 17 bases between them. The CDR3 is 15 residues long. CDR1 SGHTA and CDR2 FQGNSA come from the germline V gene. For the CDR3, the DNA is TGTGCCAGCAGTCCCGGGGGGCCGACGAACAATGAGCAGTTCTTC. It yields the protein CASSPGGPTNNEQFF.

The chain links TRBV20-1 to TRBJ2-5; TRBD2 matches at 11 bases. Trimming took 5 bases from V and 5 from J; bases not matched to a gene: 7. This CDR3 is built from 14 residues. Per germline, CDR1 DFQATT and CDR2 SNEGSKA (reference sequence). CDR3 protein: CSADLAGGQETQYF. The CDR3 region has the DNA TGCAGTGCTGATCTAGCGGGGGGCCAGGAGACCCAGTACTTC.

Many counts were recorded for this clonotype. The J gene is TRBJ2-3, the V gene TRBV6-5; 11 bases are shared with TRBD2. CDR1 is MNHEY, CDR2 SVGAGI, per germline. Trimming removed 2 bases from V and 3 bases from J; junction bases left unmatched: 4. This CDR3 contains 16 residues. Here the CDR3 DNA reads TGTGCCAGCAGTTACCCTAGCGGGGGGAGGACAGATACGCAGTATTTT. This encodes CASSYPSGGRTDTQYF.

This chain joins TRBV5-8 and TRBJ1-1; D gene unclear. Trimming took 0 bases from V and 2 from J, leaving 11 bases between them. CDR3 length: 15 amino acids. Per the germline V gene, CDR1 is SGHTS and CDR2 is YDEGEE. CDR3 nucleotide sequence: TGTGCCAGCAGCTTGGCCCGGACGGGAAACACTGAAGCTTTCTTT. Translating it yields CASSLARTGNTEAFF.

This clonotype came up many times. This sequence joins TRBV20-1 and TRBJ2-1; 9 nucleotides align to TRBD1. CDR1 and CDR2 (germline): DFQATT, SNEGSKA (reference sequence). The CDR3 runs to 14 residues. With 5 bases clipped from V and 4 bases from J, the junction kept 6 bases outside the gene matches. The CDR3 coding sequence is TGCAGTGCTCAACAGGGGGCATCATACAATGAGCAGTTCTTC. Encoded protein: CSAQQGASYNEQFF.